This T cell receptor (beta chain) was captured in a study of CD8 T cells in ankylosing spondylitis. Study-wide results and limits: Some of the motif variants had earlier been found in reactive arthritis patients' fluid and blood.

A quantitative 5'-RACE method, one with molecular barcodes, was used to make TCR beta libraries. TCRdb recomputed calls from the 5' RACE reads with MiXCR, one row per CDR3 protein. The table shows 50,000 to 65,000 distinct CDR3 sequences, with 7.4% occurring only once. This clonotype came up many times. Antigen unknown. V was trimmed by 7 bases and J by 0 bases, leaving 20 bases between them. The CDR3 runs 18 residues. CDR1 and CDR2 from the germline V gene are KGHDR and SFDVKD. This receptor was obtained from a female donor with ankylosing spondylitis or in good health (not recorded which). What was sequenced was blood, either unsorted or a sorted T cell fraction (not recorded which). J is TRBJ2-2 and V is TRBV24-1; D might be TRBD2 (7 bases). CDR3 sequence: CATSGGGAGVSNTGELFF. The DNA of the CDR3 is TGTGCCACCAGCGGTGGGGGCGCGGGGGTGTCGAACACCGGGGAGCTGTTTTTT.